A single sample gave rise to the 27 T cell receptor beta chains below, sequenced in a study of blood T cell repertoires in COVID-19. Sequencing was performed with immunoSEQ multiplex PCR; in TCRdb, only in-frame clones are kept and a portion is missing. The table lists almost 250,000 clones, 86% of them singletons. Sequencing used peripheral blood. These receptors originate from an elderly woman with COVID-19, enrolled during active disease.

The chain joins TRBV11-2 to TRBJ2-7; 12 bases agree with TRBD2. The CDR3 has 17 residues. The germline gives CDR1 SGHAT, CDR2 FQNNGV. The trim removed 5 bases at V and 0 bases at J, leaving 8 bases unmatched. Written as DNA, the CDR3 is TGTGCCAGCAGCCTGACTAGCGGGGGCCTAAGCTCCTACGAGCAGTACTTC. Protein sequence: CASSLTSGGLSSYEQYF.

The rearrangement uses TRBV7-9 and TRBJ1-2, with D unresolved. Germline V gene data show CDR1 as SEHNR and CDR2 as FQNEAQ (reference sequence). CDR3 length: 14 amino acids. Deletions cut 5 bases from V and 4 bases from J, with 14 bases between. The CDR3 DNA is TGTGCCAGCAGCCCCCCCTCAGAACCCTATGGCTACACCTTC. Protein sequence: CASSPPSEPYGYTF.

This sequence joins TRBV5-4 and TRBJ2-2; D remains ambiguous. V was pared by 4 bases and J by 0 bases, with 16 bases between. There are 17 residues in the CDR3. Germline V gives CDR1 SGHNT, CDR2 YYREEE (reference sequence). The CDR3, as DNA: TGTGCCAGCAGCCCGGATCTTAGCCGGACGAACACCGGGGAGCTGTTTTTT. This encodes CASSPDLSRTNTGELFF.

The genes are TRBV18 and TRBJ1-3; TRBD1 agrees at 9 bases. The CDR3 is 14 residues long. Unmatched junction bases numbered 0, after V lost 6 bases and J lost 0 bases. Looked up from germline, CDR1 is KGHSH and CDR2 is LQKENI. This CDR3 reads CASSDRGSGNTIYF. CDR3 nucleotides: TGTGCCAGCTCGGACAGGGGCTCTGGAAACACCATATATTTT.

The chain links TRBV6-5 to TRBJ1-2, with D possibly matching TRBD1 (5 bases). Deletions cut 6 bases from V and 8 bases from J, with 10 bases between. The CDR3 sequence is 11 residues long. From germline, CDR1 is MNHEY and CDR2 SVGAGI. In DNA form, the CDR3 reads TGTGCCAGCAGGCAGGGTCGGGGCTACACCTTC. Its protein product is CASRQGRGYTF.

The chain uses TRBV19 and TRBJ1-4, with TRBD1 identical over 7 bases. V shed 1 base, J shed 7 bases, and the junction held 9 bases outside the gene matches. Per germline, CDR1 LNHDA and CDR2 SQIVND (reference sequence). The CDR3 runs 16 residues. The CDR3: CASSIGGGGHTEKLFF. The CDR3 nucleotides read TGTGCCAGTAGTATAGGAGGGGGCGGCCATACTGAAAAACTGTTTTTT.

The V call is TRBV28, the J call TRBJ1-4, with unresolved D. The V gene lost 7 bases and the J gene lost 1 base, with 13 bases spanning the gap. CDR1 MDHEN and CDR2 SYDVKM come from the germline V gene. CDR3 length equals 15 residues. CDR3 nucleotides: TGTGCCAGCATTGGCTCCCGGGGAACTAATGAAAAACTGTTTTTT. It is translated as CASIGSRGTNEKLFF.

The chain couples TRBV28 to TRBJ2-6; no reliable D call. This CDR3 has 15 amino acids. Germline V gene sequence: CDR1 MDHEN, CDR2 SYDVKM. The V end was cut by 1 base, the J end by 2 bases, with 6 bases between. The CDR3 DNA is TGTGCCAGCAGTTTATACAGCACTGGGGCCAACGTCCTGACTTTC. Protein: CASSLYSTGANVLTF.

The rearrangement uses TRBV29-1 and TRBJ1-1; the match to TRBD1 covers 8 bases. Germline CDR1 SQVTM, CDR2 ANQGSEA. The V gene end was trimmed by 5 bases and the J gene end by 2 bases; junction bases not matched to a gene: 19. The CDR3 covers 18 residues. CDR3 sequence (DNA): TGCAGCGTTCTTTCCAAAAATATAAAAACAGGGGGAAACACTGAAGCTTTCTTT. Translating it yields CSVLSKNIKTGGNTEAFF.

V gene TRBV19 combines with J gene TRBJ1-4; D is unclear. Germline CDR1 is LNHDA and CDR2 is SQIVND (reference sequence). V lost 3 bases, J lost 7 bases, and 12 bases lay in between. This CDR3 contains 14 residues. This CDR3 reads CASSMRGLGEKLFF. In DNA form, the CDR3 reads TGTGCCAGTAGTATGAGAGGGTTGGGTGAAAAACTGTTTTTT.

The chain uses TRBV28 and TRBJ1-4, with TRBD1 matching over 7 bases. From germline, CDR1 is MDHEN and CDR2 SYDVKM. After removal of 10 bases from V and 12 bases from J, the junction contained 14 bases not matched to a gene. This CDR3 contains 13 residues. In DNA form, the CDR3 reads TGTGCCACCAAGTTCCAGGACAGGTCGGAACTGTTTTTT. Its protein product is CATKFQDRSELFF. Supplemented by reference TRBV28 and TRBJ1-4, the full variable domain reads DVKVTQSSRYLVKRTGEKVFLECVQDMDHENMFWYRQDPGLGLRLIYFSYDVKMKEKGDIPEGYSVSREKKERFSLILESASTNQTSMYLCATKFQDRSELFFGSGTQLSVL.

This rearrangement joins TRBV7-2 to TRBJ1-1; D is possibly TRBD1 (5 bases). CDR1 is SGHTA and CDR2 is FQGNSA in the germline V gene. The V end lost 3 bases, the J end lost 0 bases, and 14 bases lay between the germline ends. This CDR3 comprises 16 residues. CDR3 sequence: CASSLAGRRLNTEAFF. In nucleotides, the CDR3 is TGTGCCAGCAGCTTGGCAGGGAGGAGATTGAACACTGAAGCTTTCTTT.

The chain carries TRBV27 and TRBJ2-3; 9 bases are a match to TRBD2. This CDR3 region has 14 residues. Looked up from germline, CDR1 is MNHEY and CDR2 is SMNVEV (reference sequence). The junction had 8 bases not matched to a gene; V was cut back by 11 bases and J by 2 bases. CDR3 residues: CAAGGASSTDTQYF. CDR3 DNA: TGTGCCGCGGGGGGGGCCTCTTCCACAGATACGCAGTATTTT.

Points on this clone: The sample contains more than one DNA sequence encoding this CDR3. This chain links TRBV5-5 with TRBJ1-5; the D gene is possibly TRBD1 (5 bases). Germline CDR1 is SGHKS and CDR2 is YYEKEE (reference sequence). V lost 3 bases to trimming and J lost 4 bases, with 14 bases between them. This CDR3 spans 15 amino acids. The CDR3 is CASSWGRGGNQPQHF. DNA for the CDR3: TGTGCCAGCAGCTGGGGTCGGGGGGGAAATCAGCCCCAGCATTTT.

V is TRBV20-1 and J is TRBJ1-2; TRBD1 might be the D (6 bases). Germline V CDR1 and CDR2: DFQATT, SNEGSKA (reference sequence). V was trimmed by 6 bases and J by 5 bases, leaving 10 bases between them. The CDR3 covers 11 residues. CDR3 protein: CSARGGYGYTF. The CDR3 DNA reads as TGCAGTGCCAGGGGCGGATATGGCTACACCTTC.

This chain uses TRBV12-5 with TRBJ2-3; 12 nucleotides agree with TRBD2. The CDR3 consists of 16 residues. After removal of 6 bases from V and 0 bases from J, the junction contained 4 bases not matched to a gene. Germline V gene lookup returns CDR1 LGHNT and CDR2 FRNRAP. The DNA of the CDR3 is TGTGCTAGTGGCCTCGGACTAGCGGGGAGCACAGATACGCAGTATTTT. Protein sequence: CASGLGLAGSTDTQYF.

The chain couples TRBV6-6 to TRBJ2-1, with TRBD2 matching 9 bases. The ends lost 5 bases at V and 2 bases at J; junction bases unmatched: 4. The CDR3 contains 15 residues. Germline loops: CDR1 MNHNY, CDR2 SVGAGI (reference sequence). CDR3 nucleotides: TGTGCCAGCAGTGTTCCTAGCGGGGCCTACAATGAGCAGTTCTTC. Encoded protein: CASSVPSGAYNEQFF.

The chain carries TRBV3-1 (or the pseudogene TRBV3-2) and TRBJ2-5, with D maybe TRBD2 (5 bases). This CDR3 is 17 amino acids long. Trimming left V 3 bases short and J 4 bases short, with 21 bases between. Germline V gives CDR1 LGHDT, CDR2 YNNKEL (reference sequence). The CDR3, as DNA: TGTGCCAGCAGCCAGCCCGCCGGCCGGGGTCAAGGAGAGACCCAGTACTTC. The encoded protein is CASSQPAGRGQGETQYF.

This rearrangement joins TRBV5-6 to TRBJ1-5; possible D gene TRBD1, 6 bases. V gave up 0 bases and J gave up 4 bases, with 11 bases separating them. Germline lookup yields CDR1 SGHDT and CDR2 YYEEEE. The CDR3 is 15 residues long. The CDR3 bases are TGTGCCAGCAGCTTGGGGACAGTAATAAATCAGCCCCAGCATTTT. As protein: CASSLGTVINQPQHF.

This chain uses TRBV12-3 or TRBV12-4 with TRBJ2-3, with a weak D call TRBD2 (6 bases). Trimming stripped 5 bases from V and 7 bases from J, with 13 bases between. This CDR3 contains 13 residues. The CDR3 nucleotides are TGTGCCAGCAGTCCCCCGGGAGTAAATACGCAGTATTTT. Protein: CASSPPGVNTQYF.

For this clone: A read error may account for a junction end that differs from germline. The genes are TRBV3-1 (or the pseudogene TRBV3-2) and TRBJ1-2, with TRBD1 matching over 7 bases. In germline, CDR1 is LGHDT, CDR2 YNNKEL (reference sequence). The CDR3 spans 13 residues. DNA for the CDR3: TGTGCCAGCAGCCAAGCTGAAACAGGGGCTAGGGCCTTC. As protein: CASSQAETGARAF.

The V and J genes are TRBV5-4 and TRBJ2-3, with D unclear. The CDR3 covers 12 residues. Germline V lookup: CDR1 SGHNT, CDR2 YYREEE (reference sequence). V was shortened by 1 base and J by 4 bases, with 4 bases between the two germline ends. In DNA, the CDR3 is TGTGCCAGCAGCTTGTCGTCAGATACGCAGTATTTT. Translated: CASSLSSDTQYF.

There are a few counts of this clone. A read error may account for a junction end that differs from germline. The CDR3, as DNA: TGTGCCAGCAGCTTAGGCACCCGGGATTTCTTC. It translates to CASSLGTRDFF. The chain has TRBV11-2 and TRBJ1-2; no clear D. The CDR3 has 11 amino acids. The germline V gene has CDR1 SGHAT and CDR2 FQNNGV.

There are a few counts of this clone. The chain joins TRBV3-1 (or the pseudogene TRBV3-2) to TRBJ1-2; the D is unclear. The V end was cut by 3 bases, the J end by 8 bases, with 10 bases between. This CDR3 is 12 amino acids long. The germline V gene encodes CDR1 LGHDT and CDR2 YNNKEL (reference sequence). The chain's CDR3 is CASSQREGGYTF. CDR3 DNA sequence: TGTGCCAGCAGCCAGAGGGAAGGGGGCTACACCTTC.

This chain links TRBV5-1 with TRBJ1-1; a weak D match, TRBD1 (6 bases). V was trimmed by 2 bases and J by 7 bases, leaving 12 bases between them. CDR1 and CDR2 from the germline V gene are SGHRS and YFSETQ. The CDR3 length is 13 residues. The CDR3 DNA sequence: TGCGCCAGCAGCTTAACAGGGTTATTTGAAGCTTTCTTT. Its protein is CASSLTGLFEAFF. Together with reference TRBV5-1 and TRBJ1-1, the CDR3 gives the full variable domain: KAGVTQTPRYLIKTRGQQVTLSCSPISGHRSVSWYQQTPGQGLQFLFEYFSETQRNKGNFPGRFSGRQFSNSRSEMNVSTLELGDSALYLCASSLTGLFEAFFGQGTRLTVV.

The chain employs TRBV2 and TRBJ1-3, with TRBD1 as a possible D gene (5 bases). CDR3 length: 16 amino acids. Per germline, CDR1 SNHLY and CDR2 FYNNEI. The V end was cut by 3 bases, the J end by 4 bases, with 16 bases between. The CDR3 nucleotides are TGTGCCAGCAGTGACGACAGCTTGGGGCGAGGAAACACCATATATTTT. Its protein product is CASSDDSLGRGNTIYF.

A few counts support this clone. The chain recombines TRBV5-4 with TRBJ2-5, with 9 bases that match TRBD1. Trimming cost V 4 bases and J 5 bases; bases outside gene matches: 18. The V gene's germline CDR1 is SGHNT and CDR2 YYREEE (reference sequence). This CDR3 is 18 amino acids long. The CDR3 loop reads CASSSGTGSNPRRETQYF. As DNA, the CDR3 is TGTGCCAGCAGCAGTGGGACAGGGAGCAACCCTAGGCGGGAGACCCAGTACTTC.